Following are 20 T cell receptor beta chains from one sample sequenced in a study of T cells in localized non-small cell lung cancer. TCRdb's copy holds only in-frame clones and misses some; the assay was immunoSEQ multiplex PCR. The sample lists 25,000 to 35,000 clones, 84% occurring once. Sample: peripheral blood mononuclear cells, taken before any cancer treatment. The source of these receptors is a man aged 40 to 75 with stage III lung adenocarcinoma.

The chain uses TRBV7-8 and TRBJ2-7, with 9 bases identical to TRBD2. V lost 1 base to trimming and J lost 4 bases; unmatched junction nucleotides: 5. Germline V lookup: CDR1 SGHVS, CDR2 FQNEAQ. The CDR3 has 15 amino acids. The CDR3 here is CASSLDWRGGYEQYV. The CDR3 region has the DNA TGTGCCAGCAGCTTAGACTGGCGGGGGGGTTACGAGCAGTACGTC.

This clone has just a few counts. The J gene is TRBJ1-6, the V gene TRBV10-3, with D unclear. CDR1 and CDR2 from the germline V gene are ENHRY and SYGVKD. This CDR3 spans 15 amino acids. The V end was cut by 2 bases, the J end by 7 bases, with 12 bases between. CDR3 coding DNA: TGTGCCATCAGTGAGAGTGGGGTAGGGAATTCACCCCTCCACTTT. This codes for CAISESGVGNSPLHF.

This clone was observed a few times. The rearrangement links TRBV28 to TRBJ1-1; 7 bases line up with TRBD1. Germline V lookup: CDR1 MDHEN, CDR2 SYDVKM. This CDR3 contains 14 residues. V lost 1 base, J lost 7 bases, and 6 bases stayed unmatched. CDR3 sequence (DNA): TGTGCCAGCAGTTTATCTCGAGGACAGGTTGAAGCTTTCTTT. This sequence encodes CASSLSRGQVEAFF.

A few counts support this clone. The chain employs TRBV20-1 and TRBJ2-1; D gene ambiguous. This CDR3 has 11 residues. The ends were cut back, 5 bases at V and 7 bases at J, with 9 bases in the middle. Germline CDR1 and CDR2: DFQATT and SNEGSKA (reference sequence). The CDR3 protein is CSALVGNEQFF. The CDR3 DNA sequence: TGCAGTGCTTTAGTGGGGAATGAGCAGTTCTTC.

J is TRBJ1-6 and V is TRBV7-9; the D is unclear. The V and J ends lost 0 bases and 5 bases respectively, with 8 bases between them. CDR1 is SEHNR and CDR2 is FQNEAQ in the germline V gene (reference sequence). The CDR3 spans 15 residues. Here the CDR3 DNA reads TGTGCCAGCAGCTTAGCGGCCAGAAATAATTCACCCCTCCACTTT. This translates into CASSLAARNNSPLHF. The full variable domain, in which reference TRBV7-9 and TRBJ1-6 provide the parts outside the CDR3, is DTGVSQNPRHKITKRGQNVTFRCDPISEHNRLYWYRQTLGQGPEFLTYFQNEAQLEKSRLLSDRFSAERPKGSFSTLEIQRTEQGDSAMYLCASSLAARNNSPLHFGNGTRLTVT.

V gene TRBV11-3 combines with J gene TRBJ2-3; D is undetermined. In germline, CDR1 is SGHNT, CDR2 YENEEA. Trimming left V 6 bases short and J 2 bases short, with 12 bases between. The length of the CDR3 is 14 residues. CDR3 bases: TGTGCCAGCAGAGGACCACTTCCCACAGATACGCAGTATTTT. Translating it yields CASRGPLPTDTQYF. Combining the CDR3 with reference TRBV11-3 and TRBJ2-3 gives the whole variable domain EAGVVQSPRYKIIEKKQPVAFWCNPISGHNTLYWYLQNLGQGPELLIRYENEEAVDDSQLPKDRFSAERLKGVDSTLKIQPAELGDSAVYLCASRGPLPTDTQYFGPGTRLTVL.

The rearrangement joins TRBV6-1 to TRBJ2-5; D gene ambiguous. V was shortened by 2 bases and J by 4 bases, with 11 bases between the two germline ends. The CDR3 contains 14 residues. Germline CDR1 and CDR2: MNHNS and SASEGT. This CDR3 is CASSEPISSETQYF. In DNA form, the CDR3 reads TGTGCCAGCAGTGAACCCATAAGCTCAGAGACCCAGTACTTC.

The CDR3 bases are TGTGCCAGCAGCTCAGACAGGGGGCACGCCGGGGAGCTGTTTTTT. This gives the protein CASSSDRGHAGELFF. V usage is TRBV9 and J usage is TRBJ2-2; 10 bases map to TRBD1. V lost 4 bases, J lost 6 bases, and 6 bases stayed unmatched. Germline V gene sequence: CDR1 SGDLS, CDR2 YYNGEE. The CDR3 loop spans 15 amino acids.

The chain employs TRBV11-1 and TRBJ2-1; D unclear. The CDR3 covers 14 residues. Germline lookup yields CDR1 SGHAT and CDR2 FQDESV (reference sequence). Between the trimmed V and J ends, which lost 5 bases and 4 bases, there was a span of 12 bases. Written as DNA, the CDR3 is TGTGCCAGCAGCCCGGGCGTCACTTACAATGAGCAGTTCTTC. Translating it yields CASSPGVTYNEQFF.

V is TRBV4-1 and J is TRBJ1-1; D is unclear. The CDR3 is 16 amino acids. CDR1 and CDR2 (germline): MGHRA, YSYEKL. Trimming left V 3 bases short and J 1 base short, with 15 bases between. DNA for the CDR3: TGCGCCAGCAGCCATTCCGTATCTAGAGGGAACACTGAAGCTTTCTTT. It yields the protein CASSHSVSRGNTEAFF.

This sequence joins TRBV10-3 and TRBJ2-1, with TRBD1 matching 10 bases. CDR1 is ENHRY and CDR2 is SYGVKD in the germline V gene. J lost 3 bases, V lost 8 bases, and 4 bases had no gene match. This CDR3 contains 14 residues. The CDR3 region is CAIGDRGLYNEQFF. The CDR3 nucleotides are TGTGCCATCGGGGACAGGGGCCTCTACAATGAGCAGTTCTTC.

The gene calls are TRBV5-1 and TRBJ1-3; D is undetermined. Per the germline V gene, CDR1 is SGHRS and CDR2 is YFSETQ. Trimming removed 2 bases from V and 4 bases from J, with 4 bases in between. There are 12 residues in the CDR3. DNA for the CDR3: TGCGCCAGCAGCTTCGAGGGAAACACCATATATTTT. Residues: CASSFEGNTIYF.

V and J are TRBV7-9 and TRBJ2-3, with no clear D. The V gene lost 7 bases and the J gene lost 4 bases, with 12 bases spanning the gap. Per the germline V gene, CDR1 is SEHNR and CDR2 is FQNEAQ (reference sequence). This CDR3 has 13 amino acids. CDR3 amino acids: CASNKLTSDTQYF. The DNA of the CDR3 is TGTGCCAGCAACAAATTAACTTCAGATACGCAGTATTTT.

The rearrangement uses TRBV5-1 and TRBJ1-1; TRBD1 aligns across 7 bases. Germline trimming cut 9 bases from V and 1 base from J; bases unmatched to any gene: 12. The CDR3 runs 15 residues. CDR1 and CDR2 (germline): SGHRS, YFSETQ. The CDR3 region is CATHHPGQQNTEAFF. CDR3 in DNA: TGCGCCACCCACCATCCGGGACAGCAGAACACTGAAGCTTTCTTT.

V is TRBV14 and J is TRBJ1-1; D gene uncertain. Trimming took off 4 bases at V and 3 bases at J, with 9 bases between the two ends. Germline loops: CDR1 SGHDN, CDR2 FVKESK. The CDR3 length is 13 residues. The CDR3 nucleotides read TGTGCCAGCAGCCCGCAGTTGGACACTGAAGCTTTCTTT. Translated, it gives CASSPQLDTEAFF.

The chain combines TRBV6-1 with TRBJ2-3; 8 bases agree with TRBD2. Germline values: CDR1 MNHNS, CDR2 SASEGT. V was pared by 8 bases and J by 2 bases, with 6 bases of the junction left unmatched. CDR3 size: 14 residues. DNA for the CDR3: TGTGCCAGCCTCCCGGGGGGGGTCACAGATACGCAGTATTTT. Translated, it gives CASLPGGVTDTQYF.

The V gene is TRBV4-2, the J gene TRBJ2-5; TRBD2 agrees at 9 bases. V gave up 4 bases and J gave up 2 bases; unmatched junction bases: 5. CDR1 is LGHNA, CDR2 YNFKEQ, per germline. This CDR3 is 15 amino acids long. CDR3 amino acids: CASSPSGGIQETQYF. As DNA, the CDR3 is TGTGCCAGCAGCCCCAGCGGGGGGATACAAGAGACCCAGTACTTC.

The chain uses TRBV2 and TRBJ1-2; no clear D gene. In germline, CDR1 is SNHLY, CDR2 FYNNEI. The length of the CDR3 is 14 residues. Between the trimmed V and J ends, which lost 6 bases and 0 bases, there was a span of 11 bases. Written as DNA, the CDR3 is TGTGCCAGCAGGGCTCGGACCGCTAACTATGGCTACACCTTC. Translating it yields CASRARTANYGYTF.

This chain uses TRBV7-8 with TRBJ2-7; a weak D match, TRBD1 (5 bases). The CDR3 runs to 14 residues. Germline CDR1 is SGHVS and CDR2 is FQNEAQ. V lost 5 bases and J 3 bases, leaving 14 bases between the germline ends. The CDR3 nucleotides are TGTGCCAGCAGCCCCCAGGGCTTCGGCTACGAGCAGTACGTC. Its protein is CASSPQGFGYEQYV.

The genes are TRBV19 and TRBJ1-2, with a possible D match to TRBD1 (6 bases). The germline V gene has CDR1 LNHDA and CDR2 SQIVND (reference sequence). The CDR3 extends over 14 amino acids. V dropped 5 bases and J dropped 4 bases, with 14 bases sitting between them. CDR3 coding DNA: TGTGCCAGTAGTGGGCCAGGGGCACTCTATGGCTACACCTTC. Translation gives CASSGPGALYGYTF.